The 27 T cell receptor beta chains in this list originate from one sample, sequenced in a study of blood T cell repertoires in COVID-19. TCRdb's table, derived via immunoSEQ multiplex PCR, lists solely in-frame clones and lacks some. The sample has over 200,000 clones, roughly 90% seen once. Input material: PBMCs or T cells enriched from blood (not recorded which). These receptors came from a man aged 40-49 years who had recovered from COVID-19.

The CDR3 loop is CASSPTGTAYSEQYF. CDR3 in DNA: TGTGCCAGCAGCCCCACCGGGACAGCCTATAGCGAGCAGTACTTC. This chain uses TRBV11-2 with TRBJ2-7, with TRBD1 identical over 7 bases. Trimming removed 5 bases from V and 6 bases from J; junction bases left unmatched: 13. Germline V gene lookup returns CDR1 SGHAT and CDR2 FQNNGV. There are 15 residues in the CDR3.

The rearrangement links TRBV28 to TRBJ2-1; D perhaps matches TRBD1 (5 bases). The CDR3 is 15 residues long. Germline CDR1 reads MDHEN; CDR2 reads SYDVKM. Trimming pared 3 bases from V and 9 bases from J, leaving 18 bases between. The CDR3 coding sequence is TGTGCCAGCAGTTTGGAGAAGGGGTTTATTAGTGAGCAGTTCTTC. Its translation: CASSLEKGFISEQFF.

The rearrangement uses TRBV28 and TRBJ1-5; perhaps TRBD1 as D (6 bases). The CDR3 spans 14 residues. The V end lost 6 bases, the J end lost 4 bases, and 13 bases lay between the germline ends. Germline CDR1 and CDR2: MDHEN and SYDVKM. CDR3 DNA: TGTGCCAGCAGAGGGGGGGTCGAGAATCAGCCCCAGCATTTT. Its translation is CASRGGVENQPQHF.

This clone was found once. The chain employs TRBV6-4 and TRBJ2-2; the match to TRBD2 covers 8 bases. There are 14 residues in the CDR3. Germline-derived CDR1 and CDR2 are MRHNA and SNTAGT. V shed 7 bases and J 4 bases; nucleotides not matched to a gene: 5. This chain's CDR3 is CASNAGGGTGELFF. The DNA for the CDR3 is TGTGCCAGCAATGCGGGAGGCGGCACCGGGGAGCTGTTTTTT.

V is TRBV27 and J is TRBJ1-1; 8 positions match TRBD1. From germline, CDR1 is MNHEY and CDR2 SMNVEV (reference sequence). J gave up 4 bases and V 5 bases, and 6 bases lay outside the gene matches. The CDR3 length is 14 residues. The CDR3 DNA is TGTGCCAGCAGTCCCCGGACAGGGAGCACTGAAGCTTTCTTT. This encodes CASSPRTGSTEAFF.

The gene calls are TRBV6-2 or TRBV6-3 and TRBJ1-5, with D maybe TRBD1 (5 bases). Germline CDR1 MNHEY, CDR2 SVGEGT. Between the trimmed V and J ends, which lost 5 bases and 2 bases, there was a span of 16 bases. The CDR3 loop spans 16 amino acids. The CDR3 loop is CASSHLGGTGNQPQHF. In nucleotides, the CDR3 is TGTGCCAGCAGTCACCTGGGGGGGACGGGCAATCAGCCCCAGCATTTT.

V usage is TRBV27 and J usage is TRBJ2-1, with TRBD2 identical over 11 bases. The germline V gene encodes CDR1 MNHEY and CDR2 SMNVEV (reference sequence). CDR3 length: 15 amino acids. Losses at the gene ends were 5 bases for V and 10 bases for J; bases not matched to a gene: 10. The CDR3 nucleotides read TGTGCCAGCAGTCTCGGACTAGCGGGCCCCATGGAGCAGTTCTTC. Its translation is CASSLGLAGPMEQFF.

The J gene is TRBJ2-3, the V gene TRBV6-4, with D perhaps matching TRBD1 (6 bases). The CDR3 extends over 14 amino acids. The V and J ends lost 6 bases and 0 bases respectively, with 10 bases between them. Germline V gene data show CDR1 as MRHNA and CDR2 as SNTAGT. CDR3: CASSLDSSTDTQYF. The CDR3 nucleotides read TGTGCCAGCAGCCTGGACAGTAGCACAGATACGCAGTATTTT.

The V and J genes are TRBV21-1 and TRBJ2-7; TRBD2 is the table's D call, not checked against the DNA. TRBV21-1 is a pseudogene locus. This CDR3 is built from 16 residues. The CDR3 DNA sequence: TGTGCCAGCCCTACCTCTATAGCGGGGCGCTCCTACGAGCAGTACTTC. It translates to CASPTSIAGRSYEQYF.

The V gene is TRBV6-4, the J gene TRBJ2-7, with D perhaps matching TRBD1 (6 bases). The germline V gene encodes CDR1 MRHNA and CDR2 SNTAGT. The V end was cut by 3 bases, the J end by 3 bases, with 18 bases between. The CDR3 has 16 residues. This chain's CDR3 is CASSEHPLKGVYEQYF. The CDR3 DNA is TGTGCCAGCAGTGAACACCCTCTTAAGGGGGTCTACGAGCAGTACTTC.

This clone was counted once. The chain has TRBV4-3 and TRBJ1-1; D remains ambiguous. There are 15 residues in the CDR3. V lost 0 bases and J 3 bases, leaving 11 bases between the germline ends. Germline V lookup: CDR1 LGHNA, CDR2 YSLEER. The DNA for the CDR3 is TGCGCCAGCAGCCAAGACCCGGGGTCGGACACTGAAGCTTTCTTT. Translating it yields CASSQDPGSDTEAFF.

The chain couples TRBV14 to TRBJ1-1; 9 positions match TRBD1. Germline CDR1 SGHDN, CDR2 FVKESK. V gave up 3 bases and J gave up 8 bases; unmatched junction bases: 4. The CDR3 runs 13 residues. This CDR3 is CASSQGQGIEAFF. The CDR3 DNA is TGTGCCAGCAGCCAGGGACAGGGAATCGAAGCTTTCTTT. The variable domain in full, with the rest retrieved from reference TRBV14 and TRBJ1-1, is EAGVTQFPSHSVIEKGQTVTLRCDPISGHDNLYWYRRVMGKEIKFLLHFVKESKQDESGMPNNRFLAERTGGTYSTLKVQPAELEDSGVYFCASSQGQGIEAFFGQGTRLTVV.

The chain carries TRBV18 and TRBJ2-2; maybe TRBD2 (5 bases). V dropped 4 bases and J dropped 1 base, with 16 bases sitting between them. The CDR3 has 17 amino acids. Per germline, CDR1 KGHSH and CDR2 LQKENI. CDR3 DNA: TGTGCCAGCTCACTACCCTTCACGGGAAGGAACACCGGGGAGCTGTTTTTT. Protein product: CASSLPFTGRNTGELFF. Combining the CDR3 with reference TRBV18 and TRBJ2-2 gives the whole variable domain NAGVMQNPRHLVRRRGQEARLRCSPMKGHSHVYWYRQLPEEGLKFMVYLQKENIIDESGMPKERFSAEFPKEGPSILRIQQVVRGDSAAYFCASSLPFTGRNTGELFFGEGSRLTVL.

The genes are TRBV29-1 and TRBJ2-1, with 10 bases identical to TRBD1. The CDR3 length is 14 residues. Trimming at V came to 3 bases and at J to 4 bases, leaving 3 bases not matched to a gene. CDR1 SQVTM and CDR2 ANQGSEA come from the germline V gene. The CDR3 protein is CSVDRQGAYNEQFF. The CDR3 region has the DNA TGCAGCGTTGACCGACAGGGGGCTTACAATGAGCAGTTCTTC.

The rearrangement joins TRBV6-5 to TRBJ1-1; 7 bases fit TRBD1. With 7 bases clipped from V and 5 bases from J, the junction kept 10 bases outside the gene matches. The CDR3 spans 14 residues. Germline V gives CDR1 MNHEY, CDR2 SVGAGI. CDR3 bases: TGTGCCAGCACCTTGGGGACAGAGTCTACTGAAGCTTTCTTT. As protein: CASTLGTESTEAFF.

This clone is a singleton in its sample. The V gene is TRBV18, the J gene TRBJ2-5; D might be TRBD1 (6 bases). Germline V gives CDR1 KGHSH, CDR2 LQKENI. The V gene lost 6 bases and the J gene lost 3 bases, with 23 bases spanning the gap. CDR3 length: 17 residues. The DNA for the CDR3 is TGTGCCAGCTCGCCTTGGACAGCAGAAAACCAAGAAGAGACCCAGTACTTC. The encoded protein is CASSPWTAENQEETQYF.

For the CDR3, the DNA is TGTGCCAGCAGCCCTGTGAGGGAGCAATATGGCTACACCTTC. Its translation: CASSPVREQYGYTF. The chain carries TRBV5-8 and TRBJ1-2; D is unresolved. Germline V gives CDR1 SGHTS, CDR2 YDEGEE. V was cut by 4 bases and J by 5 bases, with 15 bases left in between. The CDR3 contains 14 residues.

This clone was observed once. This chain connects TRBV9 to TRBJ2-6; 10 positions agree with TRBD2. Germline CDR1 and CDR2: SGDLS and YYNGEE. The junction had 5 bases not matched to a gene; V was cut back by 2 bases and J by 0 bases. The CDR3 is 18 amino acids. CDR3 sequence: CASSVVAGGHSGANVLTF. The CDR3 DNA reads TGTGCCAGCAGCGTTGTAGCGGGAGGCCACTCTGGGGCCAACGTCCTGACTTTC. The entire variable domain, with the rest obtained from reference TRBV9 and TRBJ2-6, is as follows: DSGVTQTPKHLITATGQRVTLRCSPRSGDLSVYWYQQSLDQGLQFLIQYYNGEERAKGNILERFSAQQFPDLHSELNLSSLELGDSALYFCASSVVAGGHSGANVLTFGAGSRLTVL.

V gene TRBV4-2 combines with J gene TRBJ2-7, with 10 bases matching TRBD1. CDR1 is LGHNA, CDR2 YNFKEQ, per germline. V gave up 2 bases and J gave up 2 bases; unmatched junction bases: 6. This CDR3 is built from 16 residues. This CDR3 reads CASSQRTGGLTYEQYF. CDR3 DNA: TGTGCCAGCAGCCAACGGACAGGGGGGCTGACCTACGAGCAGTACTTC.

This clone occurred once. V gene TRBV5-1 combines with J gene TRBJ1-1; 8 bases fit TRBD1. Germline-derived CDR1 and CDR2 are SGHRS and YFSETQ. The ends lost 3 bases at V and 1 base at J; junction bases unmatched: 5. The CDR3 sequence is 15 residues long. As DNA, the CDR3 is TGCGCCAGCAGCTCCGGGACAGGACCGAACACTGAAGCTTTCTTT. Translated: CASSSGTGPNTEAFF.

The chain uses TRBV6-5 and TRBJ2-1; a possible D gene is TRBD2 (5 bases). The V end was cut by 2 bases, the J end by 3 bases, with 14 bases between. The CDR3 is made up of 16 amino acids. Looked up from germline, CDR1 is MNHEY and CDR2 is SVGAGI. The CDR3 loop is CASSYKTGLNYNEQFF. The DNA of the CDR3 is TGTGCCAGCAGTTACAAAACTGGACTCAACTACAATGAGCAGTTCTTC.

The rearrangement joins TRBV4-1 to TRBJ1-6, with 8 bases identical to TRBD1. The germline V gene encodes CDR1 MGHRA and CDR2 YSYEKL. The CDR3 contains 16 residues. V shed 1 base, J shed 7 bases, and the junction held 6 bases outside the gene matches. CDR3 sequence (DNA): TGCGCCAGCAGCCAAGGGACAGGGAAGAAAAATTCACCCCTCCACTTT. It specifies CASSQGTGKKNSPLHF.

The chain's CDR3 is CASSLRQGNYGYTF. CDR3 nucleotides: TGTGCCAGCAGTTTACGACAGGGCAACTATGGCTACACCTTC. This chain connects TRBV27 to TRBJ1-2, with 7 nucleotides matching TRBD1. From germline, CDR1 is MNHEY and CDR2 SMNVEV (reference sequence). Germline trimming cut 2 bases from V and 2 bases from J; bases unmatched to any gene: 2. CDR3 length equals 14 residues.

The chain uses TRBV14 and TRBJ1-2; D might be TRBD1 (6 bases). Trimming cost V 5 bases and J 8 bases, with 24 bases left between them. The germline V gene encodes CDR1 SGHDN and CDR2 FVKESK. This CDR3 has 16 residues. This chain's CDR3 is CASSSIGTGFESGYTF. The CDR3 DNA sequence: TGTGCCAGCAGCTCGATAGGAACAGGGTTTGAGAGCGGCTACACCTTC.

The CDR3 nucleotides read TGTGCCAGCTCACCACCGGGGCCCACGGGGGGAGGTGAGCAGTTCTTC. It specifies CASSPPGPTGGGEQFF. The chain has TRBV18 and TRBJ2-1, with 7 nucleotides matching TRBD2. Germline assignment: CDR1 KGHSH and CDR2 LQKENI. Trimming at V came to 0 bases and at J to 9 bases, leaving 11 bases not matched to a gene. CDR3 size: 16 residues.

The chain couples TRBV20-1 to TRBJ1-5; D not resolved. Germline-derived CDR1 and CDR2 are DFQATT and SNEGSKA (reference sequence). This CDR3 is 14 amino acids long. V gave up 3 bases and J gave up 0 bases, with 9 bases separating them. CDR3: CSASEHISNQPQHF. In DNA form, the CDR3 reads TGCAGTGCTAGTGAACATATTAGCAATCAGCCCCAGCATTTT.

V usage is TRBV6-5 and J usage is TRBJ1-6, with D possibly TRBD1 on 6 matching bases. The CDR3 length is 14 residues. The V end was cut by 2 bases, the J end by 12 bases, with 14 bases between. Germline V CDR1 and CDR2: MNHEY, SVGAGI. DNA for the CDR3: TGTGCCAGCAGTTACGCCCCGGGAGGGGGACCCCTCCACTTT. Translated, it gives CASSYAPGGGPLHF.